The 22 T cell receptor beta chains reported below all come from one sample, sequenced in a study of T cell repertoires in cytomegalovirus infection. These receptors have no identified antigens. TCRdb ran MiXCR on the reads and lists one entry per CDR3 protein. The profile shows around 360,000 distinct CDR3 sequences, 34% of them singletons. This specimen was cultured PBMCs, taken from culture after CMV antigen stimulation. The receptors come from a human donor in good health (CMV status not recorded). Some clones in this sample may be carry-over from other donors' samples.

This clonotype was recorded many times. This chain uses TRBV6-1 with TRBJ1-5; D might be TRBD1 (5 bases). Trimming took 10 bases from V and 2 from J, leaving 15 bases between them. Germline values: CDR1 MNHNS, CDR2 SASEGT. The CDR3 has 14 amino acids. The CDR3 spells CATKTGGGNQPQHF. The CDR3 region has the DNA TGTGCCACCAAAACGGGGGGGGGCAATCAGCCCCAGCATTTT.

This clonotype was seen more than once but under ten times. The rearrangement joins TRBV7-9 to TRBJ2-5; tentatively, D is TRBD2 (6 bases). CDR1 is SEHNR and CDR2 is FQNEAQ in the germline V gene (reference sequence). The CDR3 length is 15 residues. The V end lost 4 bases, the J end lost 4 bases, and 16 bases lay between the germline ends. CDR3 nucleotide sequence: TGTGCCAGCAGCTCATCGGGACTCCTCGGAGAGACCCAGTACTTC. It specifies CASSSSGLLGETQYF.

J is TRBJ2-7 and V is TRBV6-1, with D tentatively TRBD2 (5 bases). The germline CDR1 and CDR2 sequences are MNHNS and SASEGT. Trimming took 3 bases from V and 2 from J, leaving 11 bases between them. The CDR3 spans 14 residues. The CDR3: CASSESSLAYEQYV. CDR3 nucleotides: TGTGCCAGCAGTGAGTCTAGCCTGGCCTACGAGCAGTACGTC.

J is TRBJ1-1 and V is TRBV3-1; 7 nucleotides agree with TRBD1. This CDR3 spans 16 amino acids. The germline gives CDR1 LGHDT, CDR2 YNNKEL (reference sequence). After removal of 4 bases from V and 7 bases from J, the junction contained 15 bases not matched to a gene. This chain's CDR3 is CASSPSLDRAGVEAFF. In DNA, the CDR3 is TGTGCCAGCAGCCCCTCGTTAGACAGGGCTGGAGTTGAAGCTTTCTTT.

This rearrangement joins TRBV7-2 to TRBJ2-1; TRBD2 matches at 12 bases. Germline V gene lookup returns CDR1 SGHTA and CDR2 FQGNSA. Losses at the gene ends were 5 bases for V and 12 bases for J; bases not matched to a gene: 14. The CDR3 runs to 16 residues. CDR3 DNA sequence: TGTGCCAGCAGCGCCCGGACTAGCGGGATCCTCGCGGGGCAGTTCTTC. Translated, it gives CASSARTSGILAGQFF. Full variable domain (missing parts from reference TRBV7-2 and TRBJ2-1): GAGVSQSPSNKVTEKGKDVELRCDPISGHTALYWYRQSLGQGLEFLIYFQGNSAPDKSGLPSDRFSAERTGGSVSTLTIQRTQQEDSAVYLCASSARTSGILAGQFFGPGTRLTVL.

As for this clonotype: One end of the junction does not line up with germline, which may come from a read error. The DNA for the CDR3 is TGTGCCAGCAGTATAGCGGGAGGAAGATACAATGAGCAGTTCTTC. This codes for CASSIAGGRYNEQFF. The rearrangement uses TRBV12-3 or TRBV12-4 and TRBJ2-1; 10 bases line up with TRBD2. The CDR3 sequence is 15 residues long.

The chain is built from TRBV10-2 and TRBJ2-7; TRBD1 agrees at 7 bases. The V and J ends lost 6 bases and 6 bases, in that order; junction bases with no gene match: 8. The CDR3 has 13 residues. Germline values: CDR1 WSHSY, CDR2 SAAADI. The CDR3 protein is CASSPTGYGEQYV. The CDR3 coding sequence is TGCGCCAGCAGCCCGACAGGGTACGGCGAGCAGTACGTC.

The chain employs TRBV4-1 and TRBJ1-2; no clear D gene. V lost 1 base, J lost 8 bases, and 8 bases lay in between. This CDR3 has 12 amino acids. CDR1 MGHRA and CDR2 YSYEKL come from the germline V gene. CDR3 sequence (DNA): TGCGCCAGCAGCCAAGGCGGTAGGGGCTACACCTTC. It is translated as CASSQGGRGYTF.

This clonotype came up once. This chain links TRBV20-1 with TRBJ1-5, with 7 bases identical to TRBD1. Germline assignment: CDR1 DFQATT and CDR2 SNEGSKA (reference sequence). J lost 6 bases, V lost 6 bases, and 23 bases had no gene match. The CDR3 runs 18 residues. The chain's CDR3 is CSASRGRQGVRWGQPQHF. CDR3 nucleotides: TGCAGTGCCTCTCGGGGTAGGCAGGGGGTCCGGTGGGGTCAGCCCCAGCATTTT.

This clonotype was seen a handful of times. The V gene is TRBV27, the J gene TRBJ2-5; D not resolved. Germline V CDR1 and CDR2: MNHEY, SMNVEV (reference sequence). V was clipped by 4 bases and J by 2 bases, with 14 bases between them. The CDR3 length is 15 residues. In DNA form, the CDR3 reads TGTGCCAGCAGTTCCCGCTTCGGGCGGCAAGAGACCCAGTACTTC. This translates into CASSSRFGRQETQYF.

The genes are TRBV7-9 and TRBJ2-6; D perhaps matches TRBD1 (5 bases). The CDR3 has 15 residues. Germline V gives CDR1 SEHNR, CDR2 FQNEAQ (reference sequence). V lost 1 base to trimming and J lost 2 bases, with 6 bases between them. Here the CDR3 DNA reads TGTGCCAGCAGCTTAGAGGACACTGGGGCCAACGTCCTGACTTTC. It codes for CASSLEDTGANVLTF.

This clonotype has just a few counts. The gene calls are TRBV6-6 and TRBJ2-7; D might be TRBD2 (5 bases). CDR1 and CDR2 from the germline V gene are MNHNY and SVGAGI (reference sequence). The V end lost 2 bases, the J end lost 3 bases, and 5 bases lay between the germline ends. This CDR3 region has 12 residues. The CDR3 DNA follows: TGTGCCAGCAGTTACGAGGGCTACGAGCAGTACTTC. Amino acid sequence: CASSYEGYEQYF.

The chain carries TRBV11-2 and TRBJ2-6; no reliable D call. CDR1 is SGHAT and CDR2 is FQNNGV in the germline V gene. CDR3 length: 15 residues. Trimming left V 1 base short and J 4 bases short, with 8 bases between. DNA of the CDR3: TGTGCCAGCAGCTTAGGCATAGTAGGGGCCAACGTCCTGACTTTC. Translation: CASSLGIVGANVLTF.

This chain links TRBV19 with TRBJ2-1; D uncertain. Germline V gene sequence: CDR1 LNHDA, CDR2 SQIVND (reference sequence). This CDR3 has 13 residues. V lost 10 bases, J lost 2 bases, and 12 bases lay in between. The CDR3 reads CATSSGAYNEQFF. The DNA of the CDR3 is TGTGCCACCTCCAGTGGGGCCTACAATGAGCAGTTCTTC.

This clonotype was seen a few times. The CDR3 spells CASRSSVEGPYGYTF. For the CDR3, the DNA is TGCGCCAGCAGATCTTCGGTAGAGGGCCCCTATGGCTACACCTTC. The chain employs TRBV4-1 and TRBJ1-2; D is undetermined. CDR1 is MGHRA, CDR2 YSYEKL, per germline. The CDR3 is 15 amino acids. V shed 6 bases and J shed 4 bases, with 18 bases lying between them.

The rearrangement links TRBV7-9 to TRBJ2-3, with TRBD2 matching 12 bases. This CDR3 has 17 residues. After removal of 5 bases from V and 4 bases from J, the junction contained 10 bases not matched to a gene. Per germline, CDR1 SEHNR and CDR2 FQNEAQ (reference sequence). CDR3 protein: CASSTTTTSGSADTQYF. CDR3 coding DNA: TGTGCCAGCAGCACCACCACGACTAGCGGGAGCGCAGATACGCAGTATTTT.

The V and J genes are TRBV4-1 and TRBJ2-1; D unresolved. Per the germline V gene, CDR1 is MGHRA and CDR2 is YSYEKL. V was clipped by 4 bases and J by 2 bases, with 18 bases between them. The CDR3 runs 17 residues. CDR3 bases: TGCGCCAGCAGCCGAACAAGCGCAAAACTCACCTACAATGAGCAGTTCTTC. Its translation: CASSRTSAKLTYNEQFF.

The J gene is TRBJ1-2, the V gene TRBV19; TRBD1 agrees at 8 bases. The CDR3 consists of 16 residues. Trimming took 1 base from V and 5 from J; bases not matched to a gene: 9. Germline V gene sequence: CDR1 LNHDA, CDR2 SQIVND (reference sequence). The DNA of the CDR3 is TGTGCCAGTAGTATAGGGGGGACAGGAGGCGGGTATGGCTACACCTTC. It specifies CASSIGGTGGGYGYTF. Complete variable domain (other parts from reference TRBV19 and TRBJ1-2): DGGITQSPKYLFRKEGQNVTLSCEQNLNHDAMYWYRQDPGQGLRLIYYSQIVNDFQKGDIAEGYSVSREKKESFPLTVTSAQKNPTAFYLCASSIGGTGGGYGYTFGSGTRLTVV.

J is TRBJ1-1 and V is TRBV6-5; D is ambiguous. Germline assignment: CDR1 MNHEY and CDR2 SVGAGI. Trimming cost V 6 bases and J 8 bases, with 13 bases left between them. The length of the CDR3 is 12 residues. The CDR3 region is CASSQYPGEAFF. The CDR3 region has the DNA TGTGCCAGCAGCCAATATCCGGGAGAAGCTTTCTTT.

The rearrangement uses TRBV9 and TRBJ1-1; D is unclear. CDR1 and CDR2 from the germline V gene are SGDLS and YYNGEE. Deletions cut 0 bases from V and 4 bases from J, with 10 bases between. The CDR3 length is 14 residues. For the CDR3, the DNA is TGTGCCAGCAGCGTAGAATCGGTCGGCACTGAAGCTTTCTTT. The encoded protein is CASSVESVGTEAFF.

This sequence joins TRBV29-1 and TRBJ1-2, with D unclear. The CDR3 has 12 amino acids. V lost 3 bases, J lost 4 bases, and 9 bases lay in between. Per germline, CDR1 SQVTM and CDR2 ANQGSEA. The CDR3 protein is CSVDEGVYGYTF. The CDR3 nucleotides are TGCAGCGTTGACGAGGGTGTCTATGGCTACACCTTC.

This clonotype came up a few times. The CDR3 region has the DNA TGTGCCAGCAGCGGGCAGGGGGCAGGAGAGACCCAGTACTTC. The encoded protein is CASSGQGAGETQYF. The chain recombines TRBV28 with TRBJ2-5; TRBD1 matches 8 bases. Trimming cost V 6 bases and J 4 bases; bases outside gene matches: 7. The CDR3 has 14 residues. The V gene's germline CDR1 is MDHEN and CDR2 SYDVKM.